This T cell receptor (beta chain) was profiled in a study of beta chain features in type 1 diabetes. Stem cell-like memory, regulatory, central memory and naive CD4+ cells were sorted via CD45RO/CCR7/CD25/CD127/CD95/CD27. Populations obtained by sorting all exceeded 95% purity. Worth noting for this clone: No antigen is known for it.

Every bit of the isolated RNA underwent reverse transcription, so sequencing read expressed TCRB transcripts. Using immunoSEQ multiplex PCR, the repertoire was profiled, and TCRdb retains in-frame clones only, with some absent. The profile shows about 23,000 clones, 69% of them singletons. General observations from the study: All four CD4+ subsets from Type 1 diabetes patients carried moderately but significantly shorter TCRB CDR3s. There was a possibility that cDNA sequencing over-represented cells with high TCR expression. Any role of HLA type in TCRB rearrangement remained unresolved here.

The CDR3 totals 15 residues. Germline V gene data show CDR1 as SGHRS and CDR2 as YFSETQ. With 3 bases clipped from V and 8 bases from J, the junction kept 10 bases outside the gene matches. V usage is TRBV5-1 and J usage is TRBJ2-1; 8 nucleotides align to TRBD2. Sequenced input: Tregs from blood. This sequence originates from a man between 18 and 29 years old with type 1 diabetes. The CDR3 region has the DNA TGCGCCAGCAGCTGGCGAGGGACTAGTAGCCATGAGCAGTTCTTC. Protein sequence: CASSWRGTSSHEQFF.